This T cell receptor (beta chain) was recorded in a study of identical twins. TCRdb analysed the 5' RACE reads with MiXCR anew, one entry per CDR3 protein. The sample shows a few hundred thousand distinct CDR3 sequences, around 9.6% of them seen only once. From germline, CDR1 is SGHKS and CDR2 YYEKEE (reference sequence). The CDR3 runs to 12 residues. V shed 7 bases and J shed 8 bases, with 15 bases lying between them. Separately, the same data were catalogued under a study of yellow fever vaccine responses in identical twins.

This TCR was sampled from a woman aged 18-35 years in good health. The material sequenced was PBMCs. The chain combines TRBV5-5 with TRBJ2-5; TRBD2 is a possible D gene (5 bases). The CDR3 DNA reads as TGTGCCAGCGGCCCCGGGGTCCGAACCCAGTACTTC. It specifies CASGPGVRTQYF.